The entry below describes one TCR beta chain. Its antigen is unidentified. Through a sample-barcoded 5' primer and a J-beta primer mix, a second PCR was run for 7 to 11 cycles. Every molecule of cDNA carried a tag from a template-switch adaptor with 12 random nucleotides. TCRdb reprocessed the 5' RACE reads via MiXCR and lists one record per CDR3 protein. The table has nearly 1 million distinct CDR3 sequences, approximately 50% seen once. The sample originates from a study of blood T cells in healthy people across ages. General study findings and limits: Strongly correlated with naive T cell percentage was TCR beta diversity. The study could not conclusively compare naive and antigen-experienced cells, given its unsorted PBMCs.

Germline CDR1 is SNHLY and CDR2 is FYNNEI. The ends were cut back, 6 bases at V and 7 bases at J, with 12 bases in the middle. The CDR3 runs 13 residues. The TCR was taken from a woman aged 55-70 years in good health. The J gene is TRBJ1-4, the V gene TRBV2; D uncertain. The sequenced material came from blood. The CDR3 loop reads CASRPERGEKLFF. Here the CDR3 DNA reads TGTGCCAGCAGACCCGAAAGAGGTGAAAAACTGTTTTTT. The full variable domain, rest sourced from reference TRBV2 and TRBJ1-4, is EPEVTQTPSHQVTQMGQEVILRCVPISNHLYFYWYRQILGQKVEFLVSFYNNEISEKSEIFDDQFSVERPDGSNFTLKIRSTKLEDSAMYFCASRPERGEKLFFGSGTQLSVL.